This TCR beta chain was sequenced during a study of blood T cell repertoires in COVID-19. Across the study: T cells, B-cell-depleted T cells, or PBMCs supplied cDNA or gDNA.

As handled by the study authors: Reference gene primer amplification gave estimated nucleated cell counts. The assay was immunoSEQ multiplex PCR, and TCRdb's table has in-frame clones only and misses some. That table is the source of V, J and clone size, and D and trimming were worked out from the DNA. This table has approximately 220,000 clones, about 88% appearing once. V shed 4 bases and J shed 3 bases, with 6 bases lying between them. The CDR3 spans 12 residues. Each exposed participant met a COVID-19 case in the 2 weeks preceding study entry. The clonotype comes from a woman younger than 45 who had been exposed to COVID-19. The V and J genes are TRBV12-3 or TRBV12-4 and TRBJ1-1; D ambiguous. The source material was PBMCs or T cells enriched from blood (not recorded which). The CDR3 DNA sequence: TGTGCCAGCAGTTCCTCCTACACTGAAGCTTTCTTT. Translating gives CASSSSYTEAFF.